This TCR beta chain was recorded in a study of CD8+CD57+ T cells in acquired aplastic anemia. Study-level information: CD4+ and CD8+ cells, once sorted, gave DNA averaging around 3.4 ug. General observations from the study: Levels of CD8+ Simpson's diversity were not significantly distinct in patients versus controls.

Patients included in sequencing had previously demonstrated CD8+CD57+ cell expansion by flow cytometry. Among the patients, all had severe acquired aplastic anemia. Patient blood was sampled before any therapy had been received. Germline CDR1 and CDR2: SEHNR and FQNEAQ (reference sequence). Losses at the gene ends were 5 bases for V and 5 bases for J; bases not matched to a gene: 12. The CDR3 has 16 amino acids. Genomic DNA provided the template from which TCR beta VDJ and CDR3 profiles were obtained. TCRdb ran MiXCR on the reads and lists one entry per CDR3 protein. The table shows some 150,000 distinct CDR3 sequences, with about two thirds occurring only once. With respect to this clonotype: Its antigen is unknown.

V is TRBV7-9 and J is TRBJ1-2, with TRBD1 matching over 9 bases. The sample taken for sequencing was sorted CD4+, CD8+, or CD8+CD57+ T cells (not recorded which) from PBMCs. The sequence derives from a human donor with aplastic anemia. The CDR3 region is CASSGPGTGRTYGYTF. The CDR3 bases are TGTGCCAGCAGCGGACCAGGGACAGGGAGGACATATGGCTACACCTTC.